One and the same sample provided the 14 T cell receptor beta chains below, sequenced in a study of shared clonotypes between healthy human individuals. Using immunoSEQ multiplex PCR, the repertoire was profiled, and TCRdb retains in-frame clones only, with some absent. The table lists over a million clones, approximately 70% of them singletons. The specimen was memory CD4+ T cells sorted from blood. Subset noted: CD45RA-negative fraction. All receptors derive from a man aged 18 to 29 in good health.

This chain joins TRBV7-2 and TRBJ2-7; D perhaps matches TRBD2 (6 bases). The CDR3 runs 13 residues. The germline CDR1 and CDR2 sequences are SGHTA and FQGNSA. V was clipped by 6 bases and J by 7 bases, with 16 bases between them. This chain's CDR3 is CASRYGGDTEQYF. The CDR3 bases are TGTGCCAGCAGGTACGGGGGTGACACAGAGCAGTACTTC.

The V gene is TRBV12-5, the J gene TRBJ2-5, with 15 bases lining up with TRBD2. With 7 bases clipped from V and 5 bases from J, the junction kept 11 bases outside the gene matches. Germline V lookup: CDR1 LGHNT, CDR2 FRNRAP. The CDR3 totals 17 residues. The CDR3 nucleotides read TGTGCTAGTGCCCCGGGACTAGCGGGGGGCCAAGTTGAGACCCAGTACTTC. Protein sequence: CASAPGLAGGQVETQYF.

This clone came up a few times. The chain is built from TRBV29-1 and TRBJ2-7; 8 positions agree with TRBD1. Germline values: CDR1 SQVTM, CDR2 ANQGSEA. The V segment lost 0 bases and the J segment 3 bases; nucleotides outside the gene matches: 7. The CDR3 covers 15 residues. The CDR3 DNA is TGCAGCGTTGAAGATAACGCAGGGGGCGTCTACGAGCAGTACTTC. It encodes CSVEDNAGGVYEQYF.

The chain employs TRBV11-2 and TRBJ2-5, with 8 positions matching TRBD1. Germline V lookup: CDR1 SGHAT, CDR2 FQNNGV. J gave up 2 bases and V 3 bases, and 11 bases lay outside the gene matches. This CDR3 contains 17 residues. CDR3 amino acids: CASSFFQGARGQETQYF. The CDR3 region has the DNA TGTGCCAGCAGCTTTTTCCAGGGGGCGAGGGGGCAAGAGACCCAGTACTTC.

The CDR3 DNA is TGTGCCAGCAGTTCCAGGGGCCCTTCCACGCAGTATTTT. Translation: CASSSRGPSTQYF. The chain couples TRBV27 to TRBJ2-3; a weak D match, TRBD1 (6 bases). The V gene lost 4 bases and the J gene lost 9 bases, with 14 bases spanning the gap. The germline V gene encodes CDR1 MNHEY and CDR2 SMNVEV (reference sequence). The CDR3 length is 13 residues.

This clone was seen a single time. V is TRBV9 and J is TRBJ2-2, with TRBD2 as a possible D gene (5 bases). CDR3 size: 14 residues. Trimming took off 0 bases at V and 5 bases at J, with 8 bases between the two ends. Germline-derived CDR1 and CDR2 are SGDLS and YYNGEE. CDR3 protein: CASSVGRGTGELFF. The CDR3 coding sequence is TGTGCCAGCAGCGTAGGTCGGGGTACCGGGGAGCTGTTTTTT.

This chain links TRBV9 with TRBJ2-6; possibly TRBD1 for D (5 bases). This CDR3 is 17 amino acids long. Germline assignment: CDR1 SGDLS and CDR2 YYNGEE. Trimming took 4 bases from V and 0 from J, leaving 14 bases between them. For the CDR3, the DNA is TGTGCCAGCAGCCTCCATGGACAAACCTCTGGGGCCAACGTCCTGACTTTC. This gives the protein CASSLHGQTSGANVLTF.

V usage is TRBV6-4 and J usage is TRBJ2-1, with a possible D match to TRBD2 (5 bases). The CDR3 consists of 15 residues. Germline V gene lookup returns CDR1 MRHNA and CDR2 SNTAGT. The V end lost 5 bases, the J end lost 9 bases, and 20 bases lay between the germline ends. CDR3 nucleotide sequence: TGTGCCAGCAGTACCCAACGGGGTCCGATGAGTGAGCAGTTCTTC. Its translation: CASSTQRGPMSEQFF.

The chain combines TRBV20-1 with TRBJ2-7; D call uncertain. The V end lost 6 bases, the J end lost 6 bases, and 6 bases lay between the germline ends. CDR1 and CDR2 (germline): DFQATT, SNEGSKA (reference sequence). This CDR3 contains 9 residues. The CDR3 spells CSAFGEQYF. The CDR3 nucleotides read TGCAGTGCCTTCGGCGAGCAGTACTTC.

The rearrangement joins TRBV7-9 to TRBJ2-5, with D uncertain. Germline V gives CDR1 SEHNR, CDR2 FQNEAQ (reference sequence). Between the trimmed V and J ends, which lost 0 bases and 4 bases, there was a span of 21 bases. The CDR3 sequence is 18 residues long. The CDR3, as DNA: TGTGCCAGCAGCTTAGCGGAGAGTATTCCGCATGGGCGAGAGACCCAGTACTTC. Translation: CASSLAESIPHGRETQYF.

The chain links TRBV6-5 to TRBJ2-7; TRBD1 might be the D (6 bases). Trimming removed 6 bases at V and 2 bases at J, with 14 bases between. Looked up from germline, CDR1 is MNHEY and CDR2 is SVGAGI. The CDR3 sequence is 14 residues long. CDR3 nucleotide sequence: TGTGCCAGCAGCACTAAACAGGGACCCTACGAGCAGTACTTC. Translating gives CASSTKQGPYEQYF.

On this clone itself: The same CDR3 can be traced to other DNA sequences in this sample. The chain couples TRBV5-1 to TRBJ2-6, with D possibly matching TRBD2 (5 bases). Germline V gives CDR1 SGHRS, CDR2 YFSETQ. Trimming cost V 0 bases and J 1 base, with 5 bases left between them. This CDR3 is 15 amino acids long. The CDR3 region is CASSLGGSGANVLTF. The CDR3 DNA sequence: TGCGCCAGCAGCTTGGGCGGGTCTGGGGCCAACGTCCTGACTTTC. The full variable domain, its missing parts supplied by reference TRBV5-1 and TRBJ2-6, is KAGVTQTPRYLIKTRGQQVTLSCSPISGHRSVSWYQQTPGQGLQFLFEYFSETQRNKGNFPGRFSGRQFSNSRSEMNVSTLELGDSALYLCASSLGGSGANVLTFGAGSRLTVL.

V is TRBV6-5 and J is TRBJ1-2; TRBD1 aligns across 9 bases. Germline V gives CDR1 MNHEY, CDR2 SVGAGI. The CDR3 sequence is 12 residues long. J was trimmed by 5 bases and V by 10 bases; bases with no gene match: 5. The CDR3 coding sequence is TGTGCCAACCCACAGGGGGCGTATGGCTACACCTTC. It specifies CANPQGAYGYTF.

J is TRBJ1-5 and V is TRBV2; D is undetermined. CDR3 size: 16 residues. V lost 4 bases to trimming and J lost 4 bases, with 17 bases between them. CDR1 and CDR2 from the germline V gene are SNHLY and FYNNEI. Here the CDR3 DNA reads TGTGCCAGCAGTGTCGGACTTGCGGGTGGGAATCAGCCCCAGCATTTT. It encodes CASSVGLAGGNQPQHF.